This T cell receptor (beta chain) was sequenced during a study of Ad26.COV2.S vaccination and SARS-CoV-2 variants. At the level of the study: Each vaccinee took Ad26.COV2.S intramuscularly, once or twice 56 days apart.

The treatment is: roughly 19 received Ad26.COV2.S at low or high dose, single or two shots; 5 received placebo; per-sample allocation not given. Sampling happened 63 days after the first vaccine or placebo injection. Trimming shortened V by 2 bases and J by 6 bases, and 4 bases separated the two germline ends. Germline V lookup: CDR1 ENHRY, CDR2 SYGVKD. The CDR3 loop spans 11 amino acids. Generated by immunoSEQ multiplex PCR, the TCRdb table keeps only in-frame clones and is missing some. The table shows more than 250,000 clones, with around 87% occurring only once. The sequenced sample was peripheral blood, obtained in a trial of Ad26.COV2.S vaccine versus placebo. J is TRBJ1-1 and V is TRBV10-3, with unresolved D. This clonotype was sampled from a person aged 18-60 years who received the Ad26.COV2.S COVID-19 vaccine or a placebo. CDR3 nucleotide sequence: TGTGCCATCAGTGAGGGGGCTGAAGCTTTCTTT. It translates to CAISEGAEAFF.